This passage covers 2 T cell receptor beta chains from one sample sequenced in a study of T cells expressing NK-cell markers. TCRdb reprocessed the 5' RACE reads and keeps a single row for each CDR3 protein, giving no DNA. Its clone listing holds 200,000 to 300,000 distinct CDR3 sequences. The sample taken for sequencing was blood T cells: a sorted CD56 or NKG2C T cell subset, CD4+ or CD8+ T cells, or bulk PBMC T cells (not recorded which). Source of these receptors: a man aged 18-30 years in good health.

The chain joins TRBV3-1 to TRBJ2-1; TCRdb's D gene call, TRBD2, goes unchecked for lack of DNA. Germline CDR1 is LGHDT and CDR2 is YNNKEL (reference sequence). The CDR3 extends over 14 amino acids. The chain's CDR3 is CASSQLAANNEQFF.

The V call is TRBV4-2, the J call TRBJ2-1; the D call of TRBD2 rests on TCRdb alone, since no DNA is present to check it. The CDR3 totals 15 residues. Germline loops: CDR1 LGHNA, CDR2 YNFKEQ. CDR3 protein: CASSQDPGDYLLQFF.